This T cell receptor beta chain was captured in a study of T cells after yellow fever vaccination. The sample holds many counts of this clonotype. TCRdb re-analysed the 5' RACE reads in MiXCR, keeping a single row per CDR3 protein. The sample has tens of thousands of distinct CDR3 sequences, around 7.3% seen once. This CDR3 has 14 residues. V was pared by 3 bases and J by 5 bases, with 5 bases of the junction left unmatched. The germline CDR1 and CDR2 sequences are MDHEN and SYDVKM. The origin of this receptor is a young man who received the YFV17D yellow fever vaccine. The V call is TRBV28, the J call TRBJ2-7, with TRBD1 matching over 9 bases. The sequenced sample was CD8+ T cells sorted from PBMCs, obtained on the day of the yellow fever booster vaccination. The CDR3 region has the DNA TGTGCCAGCAGTTTCCCCGGGACAGGGAACGAGCAGTACTTC. Its protein is CASSFPGTGNEQYF.